A selection of T cell receptor beta chains follows, all from one sample in a study of T cell responses to AZD1222 COVID-19 vaccine. This table comes from immunoSEQ multiplex PCR, and its TCRdb copy is limited to in-frame clones, with some not included. Here the sample spans under 150,000 clones, about 92% being singletons. Sequencing was performed on peripheral blood, taken on day 0 of AZD1222 vaccination. These TCRs come from an adult in good health. Each CDR3 is given with its conserved first and last residue. The D gene is left open where the match is weak. Clone size is not always given. Where it is, it says once, few, many or a class for expanded clones.

size	D	V	J	CDR3	DNA
.	.	TRBV5-1	TRBJ2-7	CASTVRWASPEEQYF	TGCGCCAGCACCGTCCGGTGGGCTTCACCGGAAGAGCAGTACTTC
many	TRBD2	TRBV9	TRBJ2-3	CASSVVPSGGTDTQYF	TGTGCCAGCAGCGTAGTCCCTAGCGGGGGCACAGATACGCAGTATTTT
once	.	TRBV5-4	TRBJ1-4	CASSLWTANEKLFF	TGTGCCAGCAGCTTGTGGACGGCAAATGAAAAACTGTTTTTT
.	TRBD2	TRBV6-2/TRBV6-3	TRBJ2-3	CASSYRGLDGATQYF	TGTGCCAGCAGTTACCGTGGACTAGATGGGGCTACGCAGTATTTT
.	.	TRBV5-1	TRBJ2-1	CASSIVANNEQFF	TGCGCCAGCAGCATCGTCGCGAACAATGAGCAGTTCTTC
.	.	TRBV27	TRBJ1-1	CASSPGGEHSGAFF	TGTGCCAGCAGCCCCGGGGGGGAGCATTCGGGAGCTTTCTTT
.	.	TRBV11-2	TRBJ1-6	CASSLSHSSYNSPLHF	TGTGCCAGCAGCCTCAGCCATAGCTCCTATAATTCACCCCTCCACTTT
.	TRBD1	TRBV14	TRBJ2-7	CASSQEEGQGAYEQYF	TGTGCCAGCAGCCAAGAGGAAGGACAGGGGGCCTACGAGCAGTACTTC
.	TRBD1	TRBV19	TRBJ1-3	CASNHRQGLTGNTIYF	TGTGCCAGTAACCACCGACAGGGGTTGACTGGAAACACCATATATTTT
.	.	TRBV19	TRBJ2-5	CASKGETQYF	TGTGCAAGCAAAGGGGAGACCCAGTACTTC
.	TRBD2	TRBV15	TRBJ2-7	CATSMGGSYEQYF	TGTGCCACCAGCATGGGGGGGTCCTACGAGCAGTACTTC
.	TRBD1	TRBV6-2/TRBV6-3	TRBJ1-5	CASSYSDRAVGQPQHF	TGTGCCAGCAGTTACTCCGACAGGGCGGTAGGTCAGCCCCAGCATTTT
.	TRBD1	TRBV7-2	TRBJ1-4	CASSPGGTNEKLFF	TGTGCCAGCAGCCCAGGGGGCACTAATGAAAAACTGTTTTTT
once	TRBD1	TRBV5-1	TRBJ1-1	CASSLGTGFGTEAFF	TGCGCCAGCAGCTTGGGGACAGGGTTCGGGACTGAAGCTTTCTTT
.	.	TRBV3-1/TRBV3-2	TRBJ1-3	CASSQGTLSSGNTIYF	TGTGCCAGCAGCCAGGGGACATTAAGCTCTGGAAACACCATATATTTT
.	.	TRBV29-1	TRBJ1-2	CSVSKGGKDYGYTF	TGCAGCGTTTCCAAAGGGGGAAAAGACTATGGCTACACCTTC
.	.	TRBV18	TRBJ2-7	CASSPPLSEYEQYF	TGTGCCAGCTCACCACCTCTATCGGAGTACGAGCAGTACTTC
.	.	TRBV20-1	TRBJ2-1	CSASKPGSSYNEQFF	TGCAGTGCTAGTAAGCCGGGGAGCTCCTACAATGAGCAGTTCTTC
.	.	TRBV7-8	TRBJ2-3	CASSLAPSRNTQYF	TGTGCCAGCAGCTTAGCGCCCAGCCGCAATACGCAGTATTTT
.	.	TRBV7-6	TRBJ1-1	CASSPAVVGTEAFF	TGTGCCAGCAGCCCGGCAGTGGTAGGCACTGAAGCTTTCTTT
once	TRBD2	TRBV7-2	TRBJ2-6	CASSLAVRGSSGANVLTF	TGTGCCAGCAGCTTAGCCGTGCGGGGGAGCTCTGGGGCCAACGTCCTGACTTTC
.	.	TRBV18	TRBJ2-5	CASSPGQETQYF	TGTGCCAGCTCACCAGGTCAGGAGACCCAGTACTTC
.	.	TRBV29-1	TRBJ2-5	CSARQETQYF	TGCAGCGCCCGACAAGAGACCCAGTACTTC
.	.	TRBV6-5	TRBJ1-1	CASRTRSFFTEAFF	TGTGCCAGCAGGACCAGATCATTCTTCACTGAAGCTTTCTTT
.	TRBD1	TRBV18	TRBJ1-1	CASSPGQLNTEAFF	TGTGCCAGCTCACCGGGACAGTTGAACACTGAAGCTTTCTTT
.	.	TRBV7-8	TRBJ1-5	CASSLGGATDPFQPQHF	TGTGCCAGCAGCTTGGGCGGGGCGACCGATCCGTTTCAGCCCCAGCATTTT
.	TRBD1	TRBV27	TRBJ2-7	CASSLRQGQDYEQYF	TGTGCCAGCAGTCTCCGACAGGGACAGGACTACGAGCAGTACTTC
.	TRBD1	TRBV7-2	TRBJ1-2	CASSLRQGYNYGYTF	TGTGCCAGCAGCTTGCGACAGGGATATAACTATGGCTACACCTTC
.	TRBD1	TRBV6-6	TRBJ1-5	CASRPSVQGSGQPQHF	TGTGCCAGCAGACCCAGCGTACAGGGGAGTGGGCAGCCCCAGCATTTT
.	.	TRBV2	TRBJ2-3	CASNTPRGSPDTQYF	TGTGCCAGCAATACCCCTCGGGGCTCTCCAGATACGCAGTATTTT
.	.	TRBV25-1	TRBJ2-7	CASSETGLQQYF	TGTGCCAGCAGCGAAACAGGGCTCCAGCAGTACTTC
.	.	TRBV19	TRBJ1-5	CASSSSGPQHF	TGTGCCAGTAGTAGTAGCGGGCCCCAGCATTTT
once	.	TRBV5-6	TRBJ1-5	CASSLFAGVQPQHF	TGTGCCAGCAGCTTGTTTGCAGGGGTGCAGCCCCAGCATTTT
.	.	TRBV19	TRBJ2-3	CASSMVGFSTDTQYF	TGTGCCAGTAGTATGGTTGGGTTCAGCACAGATACGCAGTATTTT
.	.	TRBV6-5	TRBJ1-2	CASSYYGVGGGYTF	TGTGCCAGCAGTTACTACGGGGTCGGGGGAGGCTACACCTTC
.	.	TRBV19	TRBJ1-2	CASRRTEGDGYTF	TGTGCCAGTAGACGGACAGAGGGGGACGGCTACACCTTC
once	TRBD1	TRBV6-2/TRBV6-3	TRBJ1-2	CASSYWNRDRGRGYTF	TGTGCCAGCAGTTACTGGAACCGGGACAGGGGACGTGGCTACACCTTC
.	.	TRBV9	TRBJ1-4	CASSVEQGTNEKLFF	TGTGCCAGCAGCGTAGAGCAGGGCACTAATGAAAAACTGTTTTTT
.	TRBD2	TRBV5-1	TRBJ2-1	CASSLGLAGKYNEQFF	TGCGCCAGCAGCTTGGGTCTAGCGGGGAAATACAATGAGCAGTTCTTC
.	.	TRBV28	TRBJ1-4	CASSLVQGNEKLFF	TGTGCCAGCAGTTTGGTTCAGGGTAATGAAAAACTGTTTTTT
.	.	TRBV7-9	TRBJ2-6	CASTAQGSGANVLTF	TGTGCCAGCACCGCGCAAGGCTCTGGGGCCAACGTCCTGACTTTC
once	TRBD1	TRBV7-9	TRBJ2-7	CASSLQGAGEQYF	TGTGCCAGCAGCTTACAGGGGGCTGGGGAGCAGTACTTC
.	.	TRBV4-3	TRBJ2-3	CASSQDFFRSTDTQYF	TGCGCCAGCAGCCAAGATTTTTTCCGTAGCACAGATACGCAGTATTTT
.	TRBD2	TRBV4-2	TRBJ2-2	CASSQVAPGRASGDTGELFF	TGTGCCAGCAGCCAAGTTGCCCCAGGGAGGGCTAGCGGAGACACCGGGGAGCTGTTTTTT
.	.	TRBV24-1	TRBJ2-2	CATSRTQNTGELFF	TGTGCCACCAGTAGGACCCAGAACACCGGGGAGCTGTTTTTT
.	.	TRBV10-3	TRBJ2-7	CATRTGYEQYF	TGTGCCACGAGGACTGGCTACGAGCAGTACTTC
.	.	TRBV5-6	TRBJ1-4	CASSGGPTTNEKLFF	TGTGCCAGCAGCGGGGGACCCACAACTAATGAAAAACTGTTTTTT
once	TRBD2	TRBV20-1	TRBJ2-7	CSASQTSGSRGNGHEQYF	TGCAGTGCTAGTCAGACTAGCGGGAGTAGAGGTAACGGGCACGAGCAGTACTTC
.	.	TRBV7-9	TRBJ2-1	CASSLGQEGEQFF	TGTGCCAGCAGCTTAGGTCAGGAGGGGGAGCAGTTCTTC
.	.	TRBV6-5	TRBJ1-4	CASSPAGHYEKLFF	TGTGCCAGCAGTCCTGCGGGGCACTACGAAAAACTGTTTTTT
.	TRBD1	TRBV10-3	TRBJ1-5	CAISAGTGSQPQHF	TGTGCCATCAGTGCCGGGACAGGGAGTCAGCCCCAGCATTTT
.	.	TRBV7-2	TRBJ1-1	CASASSNTEAFF	TGTGCCAGCGCCTCCTCGAACACTGAAGCTTTCTTT
.	.	TRBV5-1	TRBJ2-7	CASSLTSYEQYF	TGCGCCAGCAGCCTGACCTCCTACGAGCAGTACTTC
.	TRBD2	TRBV19	TRBJ2-1	CASSPWGGGRSYNEQFF	TGTGCCAGTAGCCCGTGGGGGGGAGGGCGGTCCTACAATGAGCAGTTCTTC
.	.	TRBV3-1/TRBV3-2	TRBJ2-4	CASSEVLGRAKNIQYF	TGTGCCAGCAGCGAAGTCCTAGGGAGGGCCAAAAACATTCAGTACTTC
.	TRBD1	TRBV7-8	TRBJ2-7	CASSSGQVGEQYF	TGTGCCAGCAGCTCGGGACAGGTAGGCGAGCAGTACTTC
.	TRBD2	TRBV27	TRBJ2-1	CASSPPPGGRFSYNEQFF	TGTGCCAGCAGCCCACCCCCGGGCGGGAGATTCTCCTACAATGAGCAGTTCTTC
.	.	TRBV3-1/TRBV3-2	TRBJ1-1	CASSQDPWMNTEAFF	TGTGCCAGCAGCCAAGATCCCTGGATGAACACTGAAGCTTTCTTT